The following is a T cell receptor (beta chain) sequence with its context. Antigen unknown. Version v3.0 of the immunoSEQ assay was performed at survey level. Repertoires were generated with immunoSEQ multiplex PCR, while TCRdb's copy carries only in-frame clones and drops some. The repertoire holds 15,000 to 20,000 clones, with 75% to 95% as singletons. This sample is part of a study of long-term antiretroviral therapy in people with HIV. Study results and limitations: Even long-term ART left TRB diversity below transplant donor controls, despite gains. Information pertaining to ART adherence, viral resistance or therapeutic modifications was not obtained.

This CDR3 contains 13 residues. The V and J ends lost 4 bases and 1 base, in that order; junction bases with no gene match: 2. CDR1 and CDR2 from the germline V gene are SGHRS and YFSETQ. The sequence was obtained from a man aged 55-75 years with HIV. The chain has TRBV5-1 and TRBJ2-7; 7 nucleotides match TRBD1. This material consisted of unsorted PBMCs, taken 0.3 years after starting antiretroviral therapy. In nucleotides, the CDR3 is TGCGCCAGCAGCCGGGGACAGTCCTACGAGCAGTACTTC. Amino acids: CASSRGQSYEQYF.